The rows below give T cell receptor beta chains drawn from one sample of a study of Graves' ophthalmopathy and Graves' hyperthyroidism. TCRdb redid the calling of the multiplex PCR reads with MiXCR, one entry per CDR3 protein. This table has hundreds of thousands of distinct CDR3 sequences, approximately 39% appearing once. The sequencing input was peripheral blood. The receptors here all came from an adult man with Graves' ophthalmopathy. The CDR3 runs from the conserved cysteine through the conserved F or W. Fields, in order: D gene, V gene, clone size, CDR3 length, J gene, CDR3 protein, CDR3 DNA. A D gene is named only where the DNA matches it firmly. Only some rows state a clone size, as once, few, many or a class for expanded clones.

>TRBD1|TRBV29-1|NA|13|TRBJ1-2
CSVGGQLDYGYTF
TGCAGCGTTGGGGGACAGCTCGACTATGGCTACACCTTC
>TRBD1|TRBV29-1|NA|14|TRBJ2-7
CSVETGQGPWEQYF
TGCAGCGTTGAAACGGGACAGGGGCCCTGGGAGCAGTACTTC
>TRBD1|TRBV15|once|13|TRBJ2-7
CATSSPTGAGQYF
TGTGCCACCAGCAGCCCGACAGGGGCAGGGCAGTACTTC
>TRBD2|TRBV15|NA|15|TRBJ2-5
CATSSPPGGPETQYF
TGTGCCACCAGCAGTCCGCCGGGAGGGCCAGAGACCCAGTACTTC
>TRBD1|TRBV6-5|few|18|TRBJ1-1
CASSYRQPGQGFDTEAFF
TGTGCCAGCAGTTACCGACAACCGGGACAGGGATTTGACACTGAAGCTTTCTTT
>TRBD1|TRBV10-3|few|14|TRBJ2-7
CASSSGQVSYEQYF
TGTGCCAGCAGTTCCGGACAGGTCTCCTACGAGCAGTACTTC
>NA|TRBV10-3|NA|15|TRBJ1-2
CASSNPPGHNYGYTF
TGTGCCAGCAGTAATCCCCCGGGACATAACTATGGCTACACCTTC
>TRBD1|TRBV10-3|NA|16|TRBJ2-7
CASSPSGGQGSSEQYF
TGTGCCAGCTCACCGAGTGGTGGACAGGGGTCCTCCGAGCAGTACTTC
>TRBD1|TRBV7-9|many|14|TRBJ1-4
CASSRGTGTEKLFF
TGTGCCAGCAGCCGCGGGACAGGGACTGAAAAACTGTTTTTT
>NA|TRBV7-2|NA|16|TRBJ2-7
CASNSLRRGAYNEQYF
TGTGCCAGCAACTCACTCAGACGGGGGGCCTACAATGAGCAGTACTTC
>TRBD1|TRBV2|NA|18|TRBJ1-1
CARTPGQGLQNLNTEAFF
TGTGCCAGGACCCCGGGACAGGGACTACAGAACTTGAACACTGAAGCTTTCTTT
>TRBD1|TRBV24-1|few|18|TRBJ2-3
CATSDLRTGEMGTDTQYF
TGTGCCACCAGTGATTTGCGGACAGGGGAGATGGGTACAGATACGCAGTATTTT
>TRBD1|TRBV20-1|few|16|TRBJ1-2
CSARVAPGTGYDGYTF
TGCAGTGCTAGAGTAGCCCCCGGGACAGGCTACGATGGCTACACCTTC
>NA|TRBV12-3/TRBV12-4|NA|14|TRBJ1-1
CASTLQGGQTEAFF
TGTGCCAGCACTCTCCAAGGGGGGCAGACTGAAGCTTTCTTT
>NA|TRBV7-9|many|13|TRBJ1-2
CASSPIGNYGYTF
TGTGCCAGCAGCCCCATCGGCAATTACGGCTACACCTTC
>NA|TRBV10-3|NA|13|TRBJ1-5
CAITPSPSETQHF
TGTGCCATCACCCCGTCCCCCTCAGAGACCCAGCATTTT
>TRBD1|TRBV11-2|many|13|TRBJ1-1
CASSLTGAPEAFF
TGTGCCAGCAGCTTAACAGGGGCCCCTGAAGCTTTCTTT
>TRBD1|TRBV7-3|NA|14|TRBJ2-2
CASSSTGGSGELFF
TGTGCCAGCAGCTCCACAGGGGGCTCCGGGGAGCTGTTTTTT
>NA|TRBV10-3|many|17|TRBJ2-5
CAISEPVRGIDKETQYF
TGTGCCATCAGTGAGCCAGTCCGCGGGATTGATAAAGAGACCCAGTACTTC
>NA|TRBV10-3|many|14|TRBJ1-4
CASEEDPTNEKLFF
TGTGCCTCGGAGGAGGATCCGACTAATGAAAAACTGTTTTTT